The 10 T cell receptor beta chains presented below share a single source sample, sequenced in a study of blood T cells in healthy people across ages. The use of a sample-barcoded 5' primer and a J-beta primer mix characterized a second PCR of 7 to 11 cycles. TCRdb re-called the 5' RACE reads with MiXCR, one entry per CDR3 protein. The sample has 600,000 to 1,000,000 distinct CDR3 sequences, 55% to 75% seen once; the top ten hold roughly 22%. The sample taken for sequencing was blood. These receptors all come from a man in his thirties or forties in good health.

This chain connects TRBV11-2 to TRBJ2-7; no firm D call. This CDR3 spans 13 amino acids. Germline CDR1 reads SGHAT; CDR2 reads FQNNGV. Trimming removed 5 bases at V and 6 bases at J, with 14 bases between. The CDR3 region has the DNA TGTGCCAGCAGCCCCAACACCTTGGGCGAGCAGTACTTC. The encoded protein is CASSPNTLGEQYF.

The CDR3 spells CASKQQSAQETQYF. CDR3 sequence (DNA): TGCGCCAGCAAACAACAGTCAGCCCAGGAGACCCAGTACTTC. This chain uses TRBV5-1 with TRBJ2-5; unclear D gene. With 6 bases removed from V and 5 bases from J, the gap between germline ends came to 17 bases. The CDR3 sequence is 14 residues long. Germline V gives CDR1 SGHRS, CDR2 YFSETQ.

The chain employs TRBV6-1 and TRBJ2-7, with D uncertain. The CDR3 covers 14 residues. V was shortened by 2 bases and J by 0 bases, with 8 bases between the two germline ends. The germline CDR1 and CDR2 sequences are MNHNS and SASEGT. Here the CDR3 DNA reads TGTGCCAGCAGTGAACTGGGGAACTCCTACGAGCAGTACTTC. This translates into CASSELGNSYEQYF.

The chain joins TRBV13 to TRBJ2-5; 8 bases are shared with TRBD1. The J call is doubtful: the DNA matches TRBJ2-7 better. Germline CDR1 and CDR2: PRHDT and FYEKMQ (reference sequence). The CDR3 loop spans 16 amino acids. CDR3 loop: CASSDQHGTGGYEQYF. CDR3 DNA sequence: TGTGCCAGCAGCGATCAACACGGGACAGGAGGGTACGAGCAGTACTTC.

This clonotype came up a few times. The rearrangement uses TRBV13 and TRBJ2-3, with D hard to call. V dropped 5 bases and J dropped 10 bases, with 16 bases sitting between them. CDR1 PRHDT and CDR2 FYEKMQ come from the germline V gene (reference sequence). CDR3 length: 13 amino acids. The CDR3 DNA reads as TGTGCCAGCAGCCATCGGTCAGCTCAGTCGCAGTATTTT. This encodes CASSHRSAQSQYF.

The chain joins TRBV6-6 to TRBJ2-5, with 9 bases identical to TRBD1. V dropped 10 bases and J dropped 4; count of bases not matched to a gene: 10. Germline CDR1 MNHNY, CDR2 SVGAGI (reference sequence). There are 14 residues in the CDR3. The CDR3 protein is CATTGTGRGETQYF. CDR3 in DNA: TGTGCCACCACAGGGACAGGGAGAGGAGAGACCCAGTACTTC.

Only a few counts were recorded for this clonotype. The chain couples TRBV29-1 to TRBJ2-7, with D tentatively TRBD1 or TRBD2 (7 bases each). The germline CDR1 and CDR2 sequences are SQVTM and ANQGSEA. V was clipped by 1 base and J by 3 bases, with 13 bases between them. There are 14 residues in the CDR3. CDR3 nucleotides: TGCAGCGTTGAAGGACTAGCAGGGGGCTACGAGCAGTACTTC. Protein product: CSVEGLAGGYEQYF.

In this sample, this clonotype turned up a few times. The chain couples TRBV4-2 to TRBJ1-3; D is uncertain. Germline CDR1 is LGHNA and CDR2 is YNFKEQ. The CDR3 contains 13 residues. Deletions cut 4 bases from V and 0 bases from J, with 4 bases between. The chain's CDR3 is CASSPDSGNTIYF. Here the CDR3 DNA reads TGTGCCAGCAGCCCAGACTCTGGAAACACCATATATTTT.

In nucleotides, the CDR3 is TGCGCCAGCAGTGACGGGGTCACCTACGAGCAGTACTTC. Protein: CASSDGVTYEQYF. V usage is TRBV10-2 and J usage is TRBJ2-7, with D tentatively TRBD2 (5 bases). Germline V CDR1 and CDR2: WSHSY, SAAADI. The CDR3 loop spans 13 amino acids. V was pared by 3 bases and J by 2 bases, with 8 bases between.

The chain links TRBV6-2 or TRBV6-3 to TRBJ2-3; D possibly corresponds to TRBD2 (6 bases). Germline CDR1 and CDR2: MNHEY and SVGEGT. The CDR3 is made up of 15 amino acids. V was shortened by 2 bases and J by 5 bases, with 14 bases between the two germline ends. The CDR3 DNA follows: TGTGCCAGCAGTTACGTAACGGGAGAAGTAGATACGCAGTATTTT. As protein: CASSYVTGEVDTQYF.